This entry lists 17 T cell receptor beta chains sequenced from one sample in a study of CD8+ T cells in alopecia areata. Extracted RNA was reverse transcribed, and the resulting cDNA served as sequencing template. The table came from immunoSEQ multiplex PCR; TCRdb's copy has only in-frame clones and leaves some out. Of a few hundred thousand clones in the sample, 30% to 40% were seen once. The treatment was: oral pan-JAK inhibitor, 5-10 mg twice daily. This specimen consisted of CD4+ T cells sorted from blood, obtained between weeks 30 and 35, from a patient treated with tofacitinib. Every receptor here comes from a human donor with alopecia areata.

V usage is TRBV5-1 and J usage is TRBJ2-7; a possible D gene is TRBD1 (5 bases). The germline V gene encodes CDR1 SGHRS and CDR2 YFSETQ. Trimming removed 2 bases at V and 7 bases at J, with 19 bases between. CDR3 size: 15 residues. CDR3 sequence (DNA): TGCGCCAGCAGCTTCCGGCAGGGCTTGGGTAGAGAGCAGTACTTC. Translating it yields CASSFRQGLGREQYF.

This clone has just a few counts. This chain connects TRBV30 to TRBJ1-1; 9 nucleotides agree with TRBD1. This CDR3 is 13 amino acids long. V was pared by 6 bases and J by 5 bases, with 7 bases of the junction left unmatched. Germline loops: CDR1 GTSNPN, CDR2 SVGIG (reference sequence). The CDR3 reads CACNTGGVTEAFF. CDR3 DNA: TGTGCCTGCAATACAGGGGGCGTGACTGAAGCTTTCTTT.

The V and J genes are TRBV5-1 and TRBJ2-7; TRBD1 is a possible D gene (6 bases). The germline V gene encodes CDR1 SGHRS and CDR2 YFSETQ. V lost 4 bases, J lost 4 bases, and 9 bases lay in between. This CDR3 has 12 amino acids. The CDR3, as DNA: TGCGCCAGCAGCGTACAGGGTTACGAGCAGTACTTC. It specifies CASSVQGYEQYF.

V usage is TRBV10-1 and J usage is TRBJ2-7; D is tentatively TRBD1 or TRBD2 (5 bases each). Trimming took off 4 bases at V and 1 base at J, with 8 bases between the two ends. CDR1 WNHNN and CDR2 SYGVQD come from the germline V gene (reference sequence). The CDR3 loop spans 13 amino acids. CDR3: CASSGGYSYEQYF. In DNA, the CDR3 is TGCGCCAGCAGTGGGGGGTATTCCTACGAGCAGTACTTC.

This rearrangement joins TRBV19 to TRBJ2-4; possible D gene TRBD2, 5 bases. Trimming left V 3 bases short and J 4 bases short, with 13 bases between. From germline, CDR1 is LNHDA and CDR2 SQIVND (reference sequence). The length of the CDR3 is 15 residues. This CDR3 reads CASSIWRTSKNIQYF. CDR3 nucleotides: TGTGCCAGTAGTATTTGGAGGACTTCGAAAAACATTCAGTACTTC.

This clone showed up just a few times. CDR3: CASSSGLEGDEQFF. The DNA of the CDR3 is TGCGCCAGCAGCTCGGGACTAGAGGGAGATGAGCAGTTCTTC. The chain combines TRBV5-1 with TRBJ2-1, with 8 bases lining up with TRBD2. The germline V gene encodes CDR1 SGHRS and CDR2 YFSETQ. The CDR3 is 14 amino acids. After removal of 3 bases from V and 8 bases from J, the junction contained 7 bases not matched to a gene.

The DNA for the CDR3 is TGTGCCAGCAGTACAACAGGGGACGTCTATGGCTACACCTTC. Its translation: CASSTTGDVYGYTF. V and J are TRBV6-1 and TRBJ1-2; 7 nucleotides agree with TRBD1. The V and J ends lost 5 bases and 4 bases, in that order; junction bases with no gene match: 7. CDR3 length: 14 amino acids. Germline V gene data show CDR1 as MNHNS and CDR2 as SASEGT.

Here the CDR3 reads CASSSQDNTDTQYF. In nucleotides, the CDR3 is TGCGCCAGCAGCTCCCAGGACAACACAGATACGCAGTATTTT. The chain recombines TRBV5-1 with TRBJ2-3, with D possibly TRBD1 on 5 matching bases. The germline V and J ends were trimmed by 3 bases and 2 bases, with 10 bases remaining between them. The CDR3 sequence is 14 residues long. Germline CDR1 and CDR2: SGHRS and YFSETQ.

This clone showed up just once. This chain joins TRBV30 and TRBJ2-7; 10 bases map to TRBD2. Trimming took 3 bases from V and 4 from J; bases not matched to a gene: 6. Germline V lookup: CDR1 GTSNPN, CDR2 SVGIG (reference sequence). The CDR3 is made up of 14 amino acids. The CDR3 nucleotides read TGTGCCTGGAGAAGAGCGGGAGGGCTGTACGAGCAGTACTTC. This codes for CAWRRAGGLYEQYF.

This clone was detected a few times. This may arise from a read error, as a much more abundant clone is one base away. The chain uses TRBV11-2 and TRBJ2-7; D perhaps matches TRBD1 (6 bases). Looked up from germline, CDR1 is SGHAT and CDR2 is FQNNGV. The germline V and J ends were trimmed by 5 bases and 2 bases, with 7 bases remaining between them. The CDR3 extends over 12 amino acids. DNA for the CDR3: TGTGCCAGCAGCCGACAGGCCTACGAGCAGTACTTC. It codes for CASSRQAYEQYF. Using reference TRBV11-2 and TRBJ2-7 for the parts outside the CDR3, the full variable domain is EAGVAQSPRYKIIEKRQSVAFWCNPISGHATLYWYQQILGQGPKLLIQFQNNGVVDDSQLPKDRFSAERLKGVDSTLKIQPAKLEDSAVYLCASSRQAYEQYFGPGTRLTVT.

The genes are TRBV6-5 and TRBJ2-7, with TRBD1 identical over 9 bases. CDR3 length: 14 residues. Losses at the gene ends were 8 bases for V and 8 bases for J; bases not matched to a gene: 13. Germline V gene data show CDR1 as MNHEY and CDR2 as SVGAGI. CDR3 nucleotides: TGTGCCAGCGGATCGACAGGGGGGACTTTCCAGCAGTACTTC. Its protein product is CASGSTGGTFQQYF.

The gene calls are TRBV5-1 and TRBJ2-1, with TRBD2 matching over 8 bases. Trimming took 5 bases from V and 5 from J; bases not matched to a gene: 3. CDR3 size: 13 residues. Germline CDR1 and CDR2: SGHRS and YFSETQ. The CDR3 region is CASSSGANNEQFF. CDR3 DNA sequence: TGCGCCAGCAGTAGCGGGGCGAACAATGAGCAGTTCTTC.

CDR3 in DNA: TGCAGCTCCAGGGCAGAGGATGAAAAACTGTTTTTT. This codes for CSSRAEDEKLFF. This chain joins TRBV29-1 and TRBJ1-4; D is perhaps TRBD1 (5 bases). The ends were cut back, 8 bases at V and 6 bases at J, with 13 bases in the middle. The germline CDR1 and CDR2 sequences are SQVTM and ANQGSEA. The CDR3 is 12 residues long.

This clone appeared a few times. The V gene is TRBV11-2, the J gene TRBJ1-1; D remains unclear. The CDR3 extends over 12 amino acids. The V and J ends lost 6 bases and 4 bases respectively, with 9 bases between them. Germline V CDR1 and CDR2: SGHAT, FQNNGV. The CDR3 sequence is CASRLWTTEAFF. The CDR3 nucleotides read TGTGCCAGCAGGCTTTGGACCACTGAAGCTTTCTTT.

This clone was seen only a few times. V gene TRBV2 combines with J gene TRBJ1-2; D gene ambiguous. CDR3 size: 11 residues. V lost 5 bases and J 7 bases, leaving 8 bases between the germline ends. The germline V gene encodes CDR1 SNHLY and CDR2 FYNNEI. The CDR3 loop is CASSPDGGYTF. For the CDR3, the DNA is TGTGCCAGCAGTCCCGACGGTGGCTACACCTTC.

Only a few counts were recorded for this clone. The chain couples TRBV19 to TRBJ2-1; TRBD2 aligns across 7 bases. After removal of 6 bases from V and 1 base from J, the junction contained 6 bases not matched to a gene. In germline, CDR1 is LNHDA, CDR2 SQIVND (reference sequence). The CDR3 has 15 residues. The CDR3 protein is CASSEGRASYNEQFF. The CDR3, as DNA: TGTGCCAGTAGCGAAGGGAGGGCTTCCTACAATGAGCAGTTCTTC.

This sequence joins TRBV27 and TRBJ2-7, with 7 bases fitting TRBD1. This CDR3 comprises 14 residues. CDR1 is MNHEY and CDR2 is SMNVEV in the germline V gene (reference sequence). V gave up 5 bases and J gave up 0 bases; unmatched junction bases: 4. Here the CDR3 reads CASSPGQDSYEQYF. DNA for the CDR3: TGTGCCAGCAGTCCCGGACAGGACTCCTACGAGCAGTACTTC.